Detailed here is one TCR beta chain. Its target is unknown. The ends were cut back, 2 bases at V and 7 bases at J, with 6 bases in the middle. The CDR3 is made up of 12 amino acids. Germline CDR1 MNHEY, CDR2 SVGAGI. The data stem from a study of OX40 agonist ivuxolimab in advanced cancers. Study conclusions and caveats: The antigens recognized by the expanded peripheral T cells, that is their antigen specificity, were not determined.

Produced via immunoSEQ multiplex PCR; TCRdb's table is partial and in-frame only. The sample has 77,000 or so clones; approximately 92% are singletons. This receptor was obtained from an adult with an advanced solid tumor such as melanoma, head and neck, liver or kidney cancer. The material was CD4+ or CD8+ T cells sorted from blood, obtained in a trial of the OX40 agonist ivuxolimab. V gene TRBV6-5 combines with J gene TRBJ2-1; the D gene is possibly TRBD2 (6 bases). In DNA form, the CDR3 reads TGTGCCAGCAGTTACGGAGGGAATGAGCAGTTCTTC. This gives the protein CASSYGGNEQFF.